These 27 T cell receptor beta chains came from one sample sequenced in a study of cytomegalovirus exposure and HLA in healthy donors. Sequencing used immunoSEQ multiplex PCR; TCRdb keeps in-frame clones, though not all of them. The sample yields 150,000 or so clones, around nine tenths seen once. Sequenced input: PBMCs. Every receptor here comes from a woman aged 25 to 39 in good health and CMV-seronegative.

The V gene is TRBV6-1, the J gene TRBJ1-2; D is perhaps TRBD1 (6 bases). This CDR3 spans 14 amino acids. Germline assignment: CDR1 MNHNS and CDR2 SASEGT. The V and J ends lost 6 bases and 4 bases respectively, with 15 bases between them. The CDR3 is CASRDSSYPYGYTF. The CDR3 bases are TGTGCCAGCAGGGACAGTTCTTACCCCTATGGCTACACCTTC.

DNA of the CDR3: TGTGCCAGCAGTTTATCGCGGGACAGCCTCAATTCACCCCTCCACTTT. Its protein is CASSLSRDSLNSPLHF. The genes are TRBV27 and TRBJ1-6, with 7 nucleotides matching TRBD1. CDR1 MNHEY and CDR2 SMNVEV come from the germline V gene (reference sequence). The length of the CDR3 is 16 residues. Trimming at V came to 0 bases and at J to 7 bases, leaving 6 bases not matched to a gene.

This sequence joins TRBV6-1 and TRBJ2-7; no clear D gene. The CDR3 length is 14 residues. V shed 6 bases and J shed 5 bases, with 17 bases lying between them. Germline V gives CDR1 MNHNS, CDR2 SASEGT. In DNA, the CDR3 is TGTGCCAGCAGGCTGCGAATACTTCTGGACGAGCAGTACTTC. Translated: CASRLRILLDEQYF.

This clone came up once. The chain joins TRBV10-2 to TRBJ2-7, with 8 nucleotides matching TRBD1. Germline V gene lookup returns CDR1 WSHSY and CDR2 SAAADI. There are 18 residues in the CDR3. V shed 4 bases and J 3 bases; nucleotides not matched to a gene: 17. The CDR3 nucleotides read TGCGCCAGCAGTGCCGTTAGATCCGGGACAGGATTGTTCTACGAGCAGTACTTC. Its protein product is CASSAVRSGTGLFYEQYF.

The chain employs TRBV11-2 and TRBJ1-5, with 11 bases that match TRBD1. V trimming: 5 bases; J trimming: 4 bases; junction bases outside the gene matches: 16. Looked up from germline, CDR1 is SGHAT and CDR2 is FQNNGV. The CDR3 is made up of 19 amino acids. In DNA, the CDR3 is TGTGCCAGCAGCCCCCACCATGGGACAGGGGGTCCTCAAAATCAGCCCCAGCATTTT. Amino acids: CASSPHHGTGGPQNQPQHF.

V and J are TRBV9 and TRBJ2-1; D is unresolved. The CDR3 loop spans 14 amino acids. Germline values: CDR1 SGDLS, CDR2 YYNGEE. V lost 2 bases and J lost 6, with 12 bases in between. The CDR3 reads CASSVGRLANEQFF. CDR3 coding DNA: TGTGCCAGCAGCGTTGGTAGGTTAGCCAATGAGCAGTTCTTC.

The gene calls are TRBV5-1 and TRBJ1-2, with a possible D match to TRBD1 (6 bases). Trimming took 3 bases from V and 4 from J, leaving 13 bases between them. The germline V gene encodes CDR1 SGHRS and CDR2 YFSETQ. The CDR3 has 14 residues. In DNA form, the CDR3 reads TGCGCCAGCAGCTCAGACGGACAGACCTATGGCTACACCTTC. Protein sequence: CASSSDGQTYGYTF. Based on the CDR3 plus reference TRBV5-1 and TRBJ1-2, the full variable domain is KAGVTQTPRYLIKTRGQQVTLSCSPISGHRSVSWYQQTPGQGLQFLFEYFSETQRNKGNFPGRFSGRQFSNSRSEMNVSTLELGDSALYLCASSSDGQTYGYTFGSGTRLTVV.

This clone appeared once. The chain recombines TRBV29-1 with TRBJ1-1, with D possibly matching TRBD1 (5 bases). Germline V lookup: CDR1 SQVTM, CDR2 ANQGSEA. V was shortened by 4 bases and J by 6 bases, with 12 bases between the two germline ends. This CDR3 comprises 12 residues. CDR3 nucleotides: TGCAGCGTTGCCTTGACAGCTTCTGAAGCTTTCTTT. Its translation: CSVALTASEAFF.

V is TRBV2 and J is TRBJ2-1, with D possibly matching TRBD2 (6 bases). Trimming removed 7 bases at V and 7 bases at J, with 17 bases between. CDR3 length: 14 residues. The V gene's germline CDR1 is SNHLY and CDR2 FYNNEI. The CDR3 region is CASNPAWSGNEQFF. The CDR3 nucleotides read TGTGCCAGCAATCCGGCGTGGAGCGGGAATGAGCAGTTCTTC.

V and J are TRBV14 and TRBJ2-7; 11 nucleotides align to TRBD2. Germline CDR1 SGHDN, CDR2 FVKESK. V dropped 7 bases and J dropped 6; count of bases not matched to a gene: 5. The CDR3 consists of 13 residues. The CDR3 here is CASTLGLAGEQYF. Written as DNA, the CDR3 is TGTGCCAGCACCTTAGGACTAGCGGGCGAGCAGTACTTC.

The CDR3 nucleotides read TGTGCCAGCAGTTTGGCAGGAGGAGGCGAGCAGTTCTTC. Translated: CASSLAGGGEQFF. The chain couples TRBV27 to TRBJ2-1; possibly TRBD2 for D (5 bases). Germline CDR1 MNHEY, CDR2 SMNVEV (reference sequence). CDR3 size: 13 residues. V lost 3 bases, J lost 10 bases, and 13 bases lay in between.

The gene calls are TRBV7-9 and TRBJ2-2; D is perhaps TRBD2 (6 bases). V was clipped by 3 bases and J by 0 bases, with 14 bases between them. The CDR3 consists of 17 residues. Germline V gene sequence: CDR1 SEHNR, CDR2 FQNEAQ (reference sequence). The CDR3 sequence: CASSFTPGLANTGELFF. The CDR3 bases are TGTGCCAGCAGCTTTACACCGGGACTGGCGAACACCGGGGAGCTGTTTTTT.

V is TRBV7-9 and J is TRBJ2-3, with 10 bases lining up with TRBD1. This CDR3 region has 15 residues. Germline V CDR1 and CDR2: SEHNR, FQNEAQ (reference sequence). The V gene end was trimmed by 5 bases and the J gene end by 6 bases; junction bases not matched to a gene: 8. In DNA, the CDR3 is TGTGCCAGCAGCCAGACAGGGGGCTCCTGGGATACGCAGTATTTT. Translating gives CASSQTGGSWDTQYF.

The V and J genes are TRBV14 and TRBJ2-1, with TRBD1 identical over 7 bases. CDR1 is SGHDN, CDR2 FVKESK, per germline. Unmatched junction bases numbered 9, after V lost 6 bases and J lost 4 bases. CDR3 length equals 15 residues. In nucleotides, the CDR3 is TGTGCCAGCAGTCGACGAGGGACAGTATACAATGAGCAGTTCTTC. This gives the protein CASSRRGTVYNEQFF.

Concerning this clone: This specimen includes other DNA sequences encoding the same CDR3. J is TRBJ2-1 and V is TRBV4-1; weak D call: TRBD2 (7 bases). The CDR3 loop spans 17 amino acids. The germline V gene encodes CDR1 MGHRA and CDR2 YSYEKL. Deletions cut 0 bases from V and 3 bases from J, with 15 bases between. CDR3: CASSQDRRGGLYNEQFF. The CDR3 nucleotides read TGCGCCAGCAGCCAAGATAGAAGGGGGGGCCTCTACAATGAGCAGTTCTTC.

The chain carries TRBV27 and TRBJ2-5, with 9 positions matching TRBD1. J gave up 5 bases and V 5 bases, and 9 bases lay outside the gene matches. The length of the CDR3 is 15 residues. Germline loops: CDR1 MNHEY, CDR2 SMNVEV (reference sequence). The CDR3 nucleotides are TGTGCCAGCAGTGCCGGGACAGGGTTAGGCGAGACCCAGTACTTC. This sequence encodes CASSAGTGLGETQYF.

The chain is built from TRBV6-6 and TRBJ1-1; D unclear. V was cut by 6 bases and J by 1 base, with 9 bases left in between. Germline values: CDR1 MNHNY, CDR2 SVGAGI (reference sequence). The CDR3 length is 13 residues. The CDR3 reads CASRATENTEAFF. In DNA form, the CDR3 reads TGTGCCAGCAGGGCGACTGAGAACACTGAAGCTTTCTTT.

The V and J genes are TRBV5-1 and TRBJ1-4, with D hard to call. The CDR3 covers 19 residues. V lost 0 bases, J lost 0 bases, and 18 bases lay in between. CDR1 is SGHRS, CDR2 YFSETQ, per germline. CDR3 protein: CASSLGIASRVSTNEKLFF. The CDR3 DNA follows: TGCGCCAGCAGCTTGGGGATCGCTAGCCGGGTTTCAACTAATGAAAAACTGTTTTTT.

V gene TRBV7-9 combines with J gene TRBJ2-3; the match to TRBD2 covers 11 bases. CDR1 and CDR2 (germline): SEHNR, FQNEAQ (reference sequence). V was pared by 4 bases and J by 2 bases, with 5 bases of the junction left unmatched. The CDR3 covers 16 residues. CDR3 in amino acids: CASSSLTSGTTDTQYF. The CDR3 DNA reads TGTGCCAGCAGCTCCCTGACTAGCGGGACCACAGATACGCAGTATTTT.

The CDR3 reads CASSLGTRMNTEAFF. DNA of the CDR3: TGTGCCAGCAGTTTAGGGACACGGATGAACACTGAAGCTTTCTTT. The V gene is TRBV28, the J gene TRBJ1-1; a weak D match, TRBD1 (6 bases). The CDR3 is 15 amino acids. CDR1 and CDR2 from the germline V gene are MDHEN and SYDVKM. Trimming shortened V by 2 bases and J by 0 bases, and 10 bases separated the two germline ends.

The chain recombines TRBV30 with TRBJ2-5, with D possibly being TRBD1 (6 bases). CDR1 GTSNPN and CDR2 SVGIG come from the germline V gene (reference sequence). V lost 1 base and J 6 bases, leaving 6 bases between the germline ends. The CDR3 runs to 11 residues. CDR3 DNA: TGTGCCTGGAGTGGGGGGCAGACCCAGTACTTC. Translating it yields CAWSGGQTQYF.

The chain recombines TRBV5-1 with TRBJ1-6; perhaps TRBD1 as D (6 bases). Germline V gene data show CDR1 as SGHRS and CDR2 as YFSETQ. The CDR3 has 15 amino acids. V lost 2 bases and J 4 bases, leaving 10 bases between the germline ends. Written as DNA, the CDR3 is TGCGCCAGCAGCTTTTCACAGGGTTATAATTCACCCCTCCACTTT. This codes for CASSFSQGYNSPLHF.

This chain uses TRBV6-1 with TRBJ1-5; D is unclear. The germline V and J ends were trimmed by 6 bases and 1 base, with 13 bases remaining between them. Germline V lookup: CDR1 MNHNS, CDR2 SASEGT. The CDR3 is made up of 15 amino acids. The CDR3 loop is CASSGEGGSNQPQHF. CDR3 DNA: TGTGCCAGCAGCGGGGAAGGTGGGAGCAATCAGCCCCAGCATTTT.

The rearrangement uses TRBV7-9 and TRBJ2-7; weak D call: TRBD2 (5 bases). Trimming pared 5 bases from V and 2 bases from J, leaving 13 bases between. This CDR3 has 14 residues. The V gene's germline CDR1 is SEHNR and CDR2 FQNEAQ (reference sequence). As DNA, the CDR3 is TGTGCCAGCAGCCCCGGCCTCGGGGCCTACGAGCAGTACTTC. Residues: CASSPGLGAYEQYF.

V is TRBV27 and J is TRBJ1-5; the D is unclear. Germline V gives CDR1 MNHEY, CDR2 SMNVEV (reference sequence). This CDR3 contains 16 residues. The V and J ends lost 1 base and 0 bases respectively, with 10 bases between them. CDR3 protein: CASSLYGQVSNQPQHF. CDR3 sequence (DNA): TGTGCCAGCAGTTTATATGGGCAGGTTAGCAATCAGCCCCAGCATTTT.

The chain recombines TRBV11-2 with TRBJ1-6, with 7 bases matching TRBD1. The CDR3 is made up of 14 amino acids. CDR1 and CDR2 from the germline V gene are SGHAT and FQNNGV. J lost 9 bases, V lost 6 bases, and 8 bases had no gene match. The CDR3 sequence is CASSTGEEASPLHF. CDR3 coding DNA: TGTGCCAGCAGTACAGGGGAAGAGGCTTCACCCCTCCACTTT. Complete variable domain (other parts from reference TRBV11-2 and TRBJ1-6): EAGVAQSPRYKIIEKRQSVAFWCNPISGHATLYWYQQILGQGPKLLIQFQNNGVVDDSQLPKDRFSAERLKGVDSTLKIQPAKLEDSAVYLCASSTGEEASPLHFGNGTRLTVT.

In DNA, the CDR3 is TGTGCCAGCAGTGTATCTGGGCCGAGTTACAATGAGCAGTTCTTC. This sequence encodes CASSVSGPSYNEQFF. The chain couples TRBV2 to TRBJ2-1; D not resolved. Trimming left V 4 bases short and J 4 bases short, with 14 bases between. CDR3 length: 15 residues. The V gene's germline CDR1 is SNHLY and CDR2 FYNNEI.